The 14 T cell receptor beta chains listed next were all sequenced from one sample in a study of vaccination and CD4 T cells after COVID-19. Documented time point: late sampling 161 to 241 days after vaccination in a few convalescent patients. TCRdb called the PCR reads again in MiXCR, with one record for every CDR3 protein. Here the sample spans roughly 28,000 distinct CDR3 sequences, approximately 49% being singletons. This specimen was CD4+ T cells from blood, taken about 7 months after SARS-CoV-2 vaccination. These receptors came from a human donor who had recovered from COVID-19.

Notes on this clonotype: The junction and the germline gene differ at one end; a read error may be behind it. The genes are TRBV10-1 and TRBJ2-2; D perhaps matches TRBD2 (5 bases). Germline assignment: CDR1 WNHNN and CDR2 SYGVQD (reference sequence). This CDR3 has 12 amino acids. CDR3 sequence reads: CASSDHTGEPFF. CDR3 sequence (DNA): TGCGCCAGCAGTGACCACACCGGGGAGCCGTTTTTT.

In this sample, this clonotype turned up a few times. The CDR3 protein is CSAKFRTGADTQYF. The CDR3 bases are TGCAGTGCTAAATTCCGGACAGGGGCAGATACGCAGTATTTT. The chain recombines TRBV20-1 with TRBJ2-3, with 9 bases lining up with TRBD1. The CDR3 is made up of 14 amino acids. Per the germline V gene, CDR1 is DFQATT and CDR2 is SNEGSKA (reference sequence). The V and J ends lost 4 bases and 4 bases, in that order; junction bases with no gene match: 6.

The chain has TRBV7-3 and TRBJ2-1; TRBD2 agrees at 13 bases. CDR1 and CDR2 from the germline V gene are SGHTA and FQGTGA. V shed 5 bases, J shed 12 bases, and the junction held 7 bases outside the gene matches. This CDR3 contains 14 residues. CDR3 in DNA: TGTGCCAGCAGCGGGACTAGCGGGATGAGGCGGCAGTTCTTC. This sequence encodes CASSGTSGMRRQFF.

The chain has TRBV5-6 and TRBJ2-2; 8 bases match TRBD2. The germline gives CDR1 SGHDT, CDR2 YYEEEE. CDR3 length equals 15 residues. J lost 6 bases, V lost 4 bases, and 8 bases had no gene match. This CDR3 reads CASSRSGRRAGELFF. For the CDR3, the DNA is TGTGCCAGCAGCCGAAGCGGGAGACGGGCCGGGGAGCTGTTTTTT.

The chain links TRBV7-9 to TRBJ2-3, with D possibly being TRBD2 (6 bases). The germline V gene has CDR1 SEHNR and CDR2 FQNEAQ (reference sequence). V was shortened by 3 bases and J by 1 base, with 11 bases between the two germline ends. CDR3 length: 15 amino acids. CDR3: CASSLVGGGTDTQYF. The CDR3 DNA reads as TGTGCCAGCAGCTTGGTAGGCGGGGGCACAGATACGCAGTATTTT.

The chain recombines TRBV6-4 with TRBJ2-6; 9 nucleotides match TRBD2. CDR1 and CDR2 from the germline V gene are MRHNA and SNTAGT. After removal of 3 bases from V and 4 bases from J, the junction contained 7 bases not matched to a gene. This CDR3 has 17 residues. The CDR3 coding sequence is TGTGCCAGCAGTGAGAGGGTAGCGGGAGCCGGGGCCAACGTCCTGACTTTC. Residues: CASSERVAGAGANVLTF.

V gene TRBV5-1 combines with J gene TRBJ2-6, with D tentatively TRBD1 (8 bases). This CDR3 region has 18 residues. V gave up 0 bases and J gave up 0 bases, with 13 bases separating them. Looked up from germline, CDR1 is SGHRS and CDR2 is YFSETQ. The CDR3: CASSLANRGGSGANVLTF. CDR3 DNA: TGCGCCAGCAGCTTGGCCAACAGGGGGGGCTCTGGGGCCAACGTCCTGACTTTC.

The V gene is TRBV6-5, the J gene TRBJ1-1; 7 bases fit TRBD1. Germline V CDR1 and CDR2: MNHEY, SVGAGI. CDR3 length: 18 amino acids. Losses at the gene ends were 2 bases for V and 1 base for J; bases not matched to a gene: 13. CDR3 protein: CASSYGYRGGGPNTEAFF. The CDR3 DNA reads as TGTGCCAGCAGTTACGGGTACAGGGGAGGGGGTCCGAACACTGAAGCTTTCTTT.

The rearrangement links TRBV29-1 to TRBJ2-7; D remains unclear. This CDR3 is 11 amino acids long. V shed 8 bases and J shed 5 bases, with 13 bases lying between them. In germline, CDR1 is SQVTM, CDR2 ANQGSEA. The CDR3 region has the DNA TGCAGCTCTCGAATCCGGGACGAGCAGTACTTC. This translates into CSSRIRDEQYF.

This sequence joins TRBV20-1 and TRBJ2-7, with 11 bases aligning to TRBD2. Trimming took 0 bases from V and 4 from J; bases not matched to a gene: 2. The CDR3 loop spans 14 amino acids. Looked up from germline, CDR1 is DFQATT and CDR2 is SNEGSKA (reference sequence). This CDR3 is CSARDGTSGYEQYF. The CDR3 DNA follows: TGCAGTGCTAGAGACGGGACTAGCGGATACGAGCAGTACTTC.

The chain recombines TRBV11-2 with TRBJ2-1, with D perhaps matching TRBD2 (6 bases). This CDR3 has 14 residues. The V gene lost 5 bases and the J gene lost 5 bases, with 13 bases spanning the gap. Per germline, CDR1 SGHAT and CDR2 FQNNGV. The CDR3 loop reads CASSPDWGDNEQFF. The CDR3 DNA sequence: TGTGCCAGCAGCCCGGACTGGGGGGACAATGAGCAGTTCTTC.

The chain joins TRBV20-1 to TRBJ1-2; 12 bases are a match to TRBD1. The CDR3 covers 17 residues. J was trimmed by 0 bases and V by 4 bases; bases with no gene match: 9. Germline V gene lookup returns CDR1 DFQATT and CDR2 SNEGSKA (reference sequence). Written as DNA, the CDR3 is TGCAGTGCTACCCGGGACAGGGGGCCGGAAGCTAACTATGGCTACACCTTC. As protein: CSATRDRGPEANYGYTF.

This clonotype was seen only a few times. The V gene is TRBV27, the J gene TRBJ2-1, with D possibly matching TRBD2 (5 bases). The CDR3 consists of 17 residues. Germline V CDR1 and CDR2: MNHEY, SMNVEV (reference sequence). V lost 6 bases, J lost 8 bases, and 26 bases lay in between. DNA of the CDR3: TGTGCCAGCAGCCCCCTAAGCGGAGCGGTACTCGGGGATGAGCAGTTCTTC. It encodes CASSPLSGAVLGDEQFF.

The V call is TRBV19, the J call TRBJ2-5, with D possibly being TRBD1 or TRBD2 (5 bases each). This CDR3 comprises 14 residues. Germline CDR1 reads LNHDA; CDR2 reads SQIVND (reference sequence). The V end lost 5 bases, the J end lost 3 bases, and 13 bases lay between the germline ends. CDR3 region: CASSHPGQEETQYF. In DNA, the CDR3 is TGTGCCAGTAGTCACCCGGGGCAAGAAGAGACCCAGTACTTC.